The rows below give T cell receptor beta chains drawn from one sample of a study of blood T cell repertoires in COVID-19. The assay was immunoSEQ multiplex PCR, and TCRdb's table has in-frame clones only and misses some. This sample has 200,000 or so clones, with approximately 90% found just once. Sample: peripheral blood. These receptors were obtained from a man older than 75 with acute or convalescent COVID-19. CDR3s include the opening cysteine and the closing phenylalanine or tryptophan. D genes are given only for firm matches. Clone size is given for some rows only: seen once, a few or many times, or a class if the clone is expanded.

clone_size | d_call | j_call | v_call | cdr3_nt | cdr3_aa
once | . | TRBJ2-1 | TRBV5-1 | TGCGCCAGCAGCTTGGACCCCAGCGGAGCGAGCTCCTACAATGAGCAGTTCTTC | CASSLDPSGASSYNEQFF
. | TRBD1 | TRBJ2-5 | TRBV7-2 | TGTGCCAGCAGCTTAGAGGGACAGGGGGTCGAGACCCAGTACTTC | CASSLEGQGVETQYF
. | TRBD2 | TRBJ2-7 | TRBV6-5 | TGTGCCAGCAGGTCTTCGGGGGGGATGAACGAGCAGTACTTC | CASRSSGGMNEQYF
. | TRBD1 | TRBJ1-1 | TRBV29-1 | TGCAGCGTCTCCGGGACAGGGAAGGTTGAAGCTTTCTTT | CSVSGTGKVEAFF
. | . | TRBJ2-5 | TRBV5-1 | TGCGCCAGCAGTCCCGGGAAGGGCAAAGAGACCCAGTACTTC | CASSPGKGKETQYF
. | TRBD2 | TRBJ2-5 | TRBV5-1 | TGCGCCAGCAGCTTGGGGACTAGCGGTTTGGAGACCCAGTACTTC | CASSLGTSGLETQYF
few | TRBD1 | TRBJ2-7 | TRBV6-1 | TGTGCCAGCAGACCGGGACAGGGGGACCACGAGCAGTACTTC | CASRPGQGDHEQYF
few | TRBD1 | TRBJ1-5 | TRBV10-3 | TGTGCCATCGCCGACTCAGGGGGTAGCAATCAGCCCCAGCATTTT | CAIADSGGSNQPQHF
. | TRBD1 | TRBJ1-1 | TRBV7-8 | TGTGCCAGCAGCCTCGGACAGGGGGCAGGTTCGGCTTTCTTT | CASSLGQGAGSAFF
. | . | TRBJ1-2 | TRBV19 | TGTGCCAGTAGTGTCTCCGGGAATGGCTACACCTTC | CASSVSGNGYTF
. | . | TRBJ2-2 | TRBV7-8 | TGTGCCAGCAGCGCAAAATCAGGGAATCCCACCGGGGAGCTGTTTTTT | CASSAKSGNPTGELFF
. | TRBD1 | TRBJ2-7 | TRBV6-5 | TGTGCCAGCAGTTACTCGGGACAGGGGGCCTACGAGCAGTACTTC | CASSYSGQGAYEQYF
. | . | TRBJ2-3 | TRBV5-3 | TGTGCCAGAAGCCCGAACCTTAGCCCCACAGATACGCAGTATTTT | CARSPNLSPTDTQYF
. | TRBD1 | TRBJ2-3 | TRBV9 | TGTGCCAGCACCTCGACAGGGGGCGGGACAGATACGCAGTATTTT | CASTSTGGGTDTQYF
. | . | TRBJ1-2 | TRBV19 | TGTGCCAGTAGTAAGACAGCTATGACTAACTATGGCTACACCTTC | CASSKTAMTNYGYTF
. | TRBD1 | TRBJ2-1 | TRBV7-3 | TGTGCCAGCAGTCTAGGGGGACAGGGGGCGCGGTACAATGAGCAGTTCTTC | CASSLGGQGARYNEQFF
. | . | TRBJ2-3 | TRBV5-4 | TGTGCCAGCAGCAACAGGGTCGCGCAGTATTTT | CASSNRVAQYF
. | . | TRBJ2-5 | TRBV5-1 | TGCGCCAGCAGCTTAATCGGAACCGTGGGGGGAGAGACCCAGTACTTC | CASSLIGTVGGETQYF
. | TRBD1 | TRBJ1-6 | TRBV7-2 | TGTGCCAGCAGCTCCCACAGGGGACCGAATTCACCCCTCCACTTT | CASSSHRGPNSPLHF
. | TRBD2 | TRBJ2-2 | TRBV3-1/TRBV3-2 | TGTGCCAGCAGCCAAGACGTTCTAGCGGGAGTAACCGGGGAGCTGTTTTTT | CASSQDVLAGVTGELFF
once | TRBD2 | TRBJ2-1 | TRBV29-1 | TGCAGCGTGAGTAGCGGGATCTACAATGAGCAGTTCTTC | CSVSSGIYNEQFF
. | TRBD1 | TRBJ2-1 | TRBV19 | TGTGCCAGTAGTAAGCCGGGACAGGGCGGGAATGAGCAGTTCTTC | CASSKPGQGGNEQFF
few | TRBD2 | TRBJ2-2 | TRBV5-5 | TGTGCCAGCAGCTTGGTTGGGGAGGGCGGCGCCGGGGAGCTGTTTTTT | CASSLVGEGGAGELFF
. | . | TRBJ1-3 | TRBV10-3 | TGTGCCATCAGTGGTCAGGGACTAAGCTCTGGAAACACCATATATTTT | CAISGQGLSSGNTIYF
once | . | TRBJ1-2 | TRBV5-1 | TGCGCCAGCAGCTTGCGAGACAGCTATGGCTACACCTTC | CASSLRDSYGYTF
. | . | TRBJ1-3 | TRBV5-1 | TGCGCCAGCAGCTTGGCCCCCGCGGACACCATATATTTT | CASSLAPADTIYF
once | TRBD1 | TRBJ1-3 | TRBV6-2/TRBV6-3 | TGTGCCAGCAGCGTACAGGGGAGTACGGGAAACACCATATATTTT | CASSVQGSTGNTIYF
few | . | TRBJ2-2 | TRBV27 | TGTGCCAGCAGCCTTATCGGAATCGGGCAGGGAACCATCGGGGAGCTGTTTTTT | CASSLIGIGQGTIGELFF
. | TRBD1 | TRBJ2-2 | TRBV3-1/TRBV3-2 | TGTGCCAGCAGCCTCGGGACAGGGGATAGCACCGGGGAGCTGTTTTTT | CASSLGTGDSTGELFF
. | TRBD2 | TRBJ2-7 | TRBV6-1 | TGTGCCAGCAGTGAAGGGACTAGCGGGACCTACGAGCAGTACTTC | CASSEGTSGTYEQYF
. | . | TRBJ1-3 | TRBV30 | TGTGCCCTTCGGGGAGTACGGTCTGGAAACACCATATATTTT | CALRGVRSGNTIYF
. | . | TRBJ1-2 | TRBV7-9 | TGTGCCAGCAGCTCACAGCCTGGATATGGCTACACCTTC | CASSSQPGYGYTF
once | . | TRBJ2-1 | TRBV11-3 | TGTGCCAGCAGCTTAGAGTCGTGGCTAGTGGGTGAGCAGTTCTTC | CASSLESWLVGEQFF
. | . | TRBJ1-1 | TRBV27 | TGTGCCAGCAGTTCCTGGGGGGGAGCTTTCTTT | CASSSWGGAFF
. | TRBD1 | TRBJ2-6 | TRBV5-1 | TGCGCCAGCAGCTTTGGCGGGACAGGCTTCTCTGGGGCCAACGTCCTGACTTTC | CASSFGGTGFSGANVLTF
. | TRBD1 | TRBJ1-1 | TRBV10-3 | TGTGCCATCAGTGGTGGGACAGCCCCTAGTCGCACTGAAGCTTTCTTT | CAISGGTAPSRTEAFF
. | TRBD2 | TRBJ2-4 | TRBV7-9 | TGTGCCAGCAGCCGGGAGGCCATTCAGTACTTC | CASSREAIQYF
. | TRBD2 | TRBJ2-1 | TRBV9 | TGTGCCAGCAGCTCTGGACTAGCGGGAGGGAATGAGCAGTTCTTC | CASSSGLAGGNEQFF
. | TRBD1 | TRBJ2-7 | TRBV28 | TGTGCCAGCAGTCTCCCGGGACAGGCTTCGGGTTACGAGCAGTACTTC | CASSLPGQASGYEQYF
. | TRBD1 | TRBJ1-5 | TRBV6-2/TRBV6-3 | TGTGCCAGCAGTATACCTCGGGACAGTCTGAGACCCCAGCATTTT | CASSIPRDSLRPQHF
. | TRBD2 | TRBJ2-1 | TRBV19 | TGTGCCAGTAGTATGCTAGCGGGGTACAATGAGCAGTTCTTC | CASSMLAGYNEQFF
. | TRBD2 | TRBJ2-1 | TRBV5-1 | TGCGCCAGCGGGACTAGCGGAACCTACAATGAGCAGTTCTTC | CASGTSGTYNEQFF
. | TRBD2 | TRBJ2-1 | TRBV5-4 | TGTGCCAGCATTTTCTCTAGCGGGCCGAACCCCCGAAGCTCCTACAATGAGCAGTTCTTC | CASIFSSGPNPRSSYNEQFF
. | TRBD2 | TRBJ2-2 | TRBV18 | TGTGCCAGCTCACTCCGGACTAGCGGAGGCACCGGGGAGCTGTTTTTT | CASSLRTSGGTGELFF
. | . | TRBJ2-2 | TRBV11-3 | TGTGCCAGCAGCCGAGCGGGTTCTACTCCTAACACCGGGGAGCTGTTTTTT | CASSRAGSTPNTGELFF
. | . | TRBJ2-2 | TRBV7-3 | TGTGCCAGCAGCTCGGGTCTAAACACCGGGGAGCTGTTTTTT | CASSSGLNTGELFF
. | . | TRBJ1-5 | TRBV4-2 | TGTGCCAGCAGCCAAGCTGAACAGAACAATCAGCCCCAGCATTTT | CASSQAEQNNQPQHF
. | . | TRBJ1-2 | TRBV27 | TGTGCCAGCAGAGCCACAGGGAGGGGTGGCTACACCTTC | CASRATGRGGYTF